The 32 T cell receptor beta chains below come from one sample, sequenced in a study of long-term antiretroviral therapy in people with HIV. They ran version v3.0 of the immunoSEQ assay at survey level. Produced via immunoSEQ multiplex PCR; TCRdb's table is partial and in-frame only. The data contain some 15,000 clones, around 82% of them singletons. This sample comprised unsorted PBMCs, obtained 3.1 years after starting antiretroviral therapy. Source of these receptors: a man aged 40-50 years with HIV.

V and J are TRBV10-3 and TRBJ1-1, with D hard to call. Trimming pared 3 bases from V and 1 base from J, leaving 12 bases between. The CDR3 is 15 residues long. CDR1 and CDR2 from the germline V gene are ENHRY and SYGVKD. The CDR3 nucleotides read TGTGCCATCAGTGATATAGGGTCCAGGAACACTGAAGCTTTCTTT. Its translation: CAISDIGSRNTEAFF.

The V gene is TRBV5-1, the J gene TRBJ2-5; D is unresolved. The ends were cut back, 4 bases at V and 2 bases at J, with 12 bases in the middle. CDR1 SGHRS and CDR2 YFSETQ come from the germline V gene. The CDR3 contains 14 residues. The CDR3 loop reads CASSTSVGQETQYF. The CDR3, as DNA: TGCGCCAGCAGCACCTCTGTCGGGCAAGAGACCCAGTACTTC.

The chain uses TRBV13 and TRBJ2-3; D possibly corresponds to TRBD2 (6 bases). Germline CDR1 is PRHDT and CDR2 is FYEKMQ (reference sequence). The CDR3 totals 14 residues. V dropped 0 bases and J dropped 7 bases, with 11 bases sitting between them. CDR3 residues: CASSLGSGVNTQYF. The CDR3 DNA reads TGTGCCAGCAGCTTAGGGTCGGGGGTAAATACGCAGTATTTT.

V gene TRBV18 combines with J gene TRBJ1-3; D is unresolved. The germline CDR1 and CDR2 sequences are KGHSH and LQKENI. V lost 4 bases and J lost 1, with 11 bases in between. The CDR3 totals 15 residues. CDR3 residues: CASSLTDGSGNTIYF. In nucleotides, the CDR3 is TGTGCCAGCTCACTAACGGACGGGTCTGGAAACACCATATATTTT.

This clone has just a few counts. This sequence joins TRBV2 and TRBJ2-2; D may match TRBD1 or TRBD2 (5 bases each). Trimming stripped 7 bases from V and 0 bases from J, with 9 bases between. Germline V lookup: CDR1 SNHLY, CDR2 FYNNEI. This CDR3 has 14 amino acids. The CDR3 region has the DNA TGTGCCAGCACAACGGGGCCGAACACCGGGGAGCTGTTTTTT. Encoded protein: CASTTGPNTGELFF.

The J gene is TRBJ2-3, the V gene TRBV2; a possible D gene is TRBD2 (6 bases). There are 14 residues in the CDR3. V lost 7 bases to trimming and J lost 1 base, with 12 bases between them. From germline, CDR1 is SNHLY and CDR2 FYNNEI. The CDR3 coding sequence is TGTGCCAGCACAGGACTAACACGCACAGATACGCAGTATTTT. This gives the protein CASTGLTRTDTQYF.

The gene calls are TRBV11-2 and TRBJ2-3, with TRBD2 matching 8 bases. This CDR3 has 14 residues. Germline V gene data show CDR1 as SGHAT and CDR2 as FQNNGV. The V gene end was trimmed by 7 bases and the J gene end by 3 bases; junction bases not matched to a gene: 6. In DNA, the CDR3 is TGTGCCAGCAAACTAGCGGCGGGGACAGATACGCAGTATTTT. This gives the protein CASKLAAGTDTQYF.

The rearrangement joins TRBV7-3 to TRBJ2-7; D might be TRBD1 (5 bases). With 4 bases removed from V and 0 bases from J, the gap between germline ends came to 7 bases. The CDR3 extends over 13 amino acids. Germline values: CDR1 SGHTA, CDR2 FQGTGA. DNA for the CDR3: TGTGCCAGCAGCTCGGACAACTCCTACGAGCAGTACTTC. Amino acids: CASSSDNSYEQYF.

CDR3 protein: CATSRDTQSTEAFF. CDR3 DNA: TGTGCCACCAGCAGAGATACACAGTCAACTGAAGCTTTCTTT. This chain joins TRBV15 and TRBJ1-1; D unclear. The CDR3 runs to 14 residues. Trimming removed 0 bases from V and 5 bases from J, with 10 bases in between. CDR1 is LNHNV, CDR2 YYDKDF, per germline (reference sequence). The whole variable domain, filled in from reference TRBV15 and TRBJ1-1, reads DAMVIQNPRYQVTQFGKPVTLSCSQTLNHNVMYWYQQKSSQAPKLLFHYYDKDFNNEADTPDNFQSRRPNTSFCFLDIRSPGLGDTAMYLCATSRDTQSTEAFFGQGTRLTVV.

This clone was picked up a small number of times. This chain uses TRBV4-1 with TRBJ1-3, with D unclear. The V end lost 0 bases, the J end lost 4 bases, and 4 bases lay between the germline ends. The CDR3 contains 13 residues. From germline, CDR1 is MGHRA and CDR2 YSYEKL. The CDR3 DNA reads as TGCGCCAGCAGCCAAGATGGCGGAAACACCATATATTTT. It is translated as CASSQDGGNTIYF.

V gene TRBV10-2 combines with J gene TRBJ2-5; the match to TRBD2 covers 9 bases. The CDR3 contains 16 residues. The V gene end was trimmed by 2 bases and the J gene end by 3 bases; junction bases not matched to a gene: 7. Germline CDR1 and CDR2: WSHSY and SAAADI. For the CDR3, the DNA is TGCGCCAGCAGTGAGGTGGGCGGGGGGGCGGAAGAGACCCAGTACTTC. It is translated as CASSEVGGGAEETQYF.

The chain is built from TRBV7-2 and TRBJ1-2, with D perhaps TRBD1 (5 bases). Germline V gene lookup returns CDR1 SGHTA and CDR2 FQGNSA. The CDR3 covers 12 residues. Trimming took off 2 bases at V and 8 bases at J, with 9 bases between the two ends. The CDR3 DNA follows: TGTGCCAGCAGCTTAACGGGGCTGGGCTACACCTTC. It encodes CASSLTGLGYTF.

The CDR3 DNA follows: TGTGCCAGCAGTCTCGGACAGGGGGTTGAGCAGTTCTTC. Its protein product is CASSLGQGVEQFF. The chain combines TRBV27 with TRBJ2-1; 10 bases are a match to TRBD1. The germline V gene encodes CDR1 MNHEY and CDR2 SMNVEV (reference sequence). Trimming removed 5 bases from V and 9 bases from J; junction bases left unmatched: 4. The CDR3 loop spans 13 amino acids.

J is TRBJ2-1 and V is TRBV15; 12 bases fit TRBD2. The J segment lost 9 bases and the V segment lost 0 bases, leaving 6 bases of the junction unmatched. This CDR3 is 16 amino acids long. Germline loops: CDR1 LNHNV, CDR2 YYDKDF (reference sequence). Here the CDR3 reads CATSREALAGGREQFF. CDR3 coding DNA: TGTGCCACCAGCAGAGAAGCTCTAGCGGGGGGGCGTGAGCAGTTCTTC.

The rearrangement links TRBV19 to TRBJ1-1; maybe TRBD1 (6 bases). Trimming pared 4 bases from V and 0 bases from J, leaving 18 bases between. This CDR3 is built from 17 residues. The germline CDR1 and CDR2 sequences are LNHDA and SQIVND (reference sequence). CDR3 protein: CASSRTTGRRMNTEAFF. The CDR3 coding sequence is TGTGCCAGTAGTAGGACAACAGGGAGACGGATGAACACTGAAGCTTTCTTT.

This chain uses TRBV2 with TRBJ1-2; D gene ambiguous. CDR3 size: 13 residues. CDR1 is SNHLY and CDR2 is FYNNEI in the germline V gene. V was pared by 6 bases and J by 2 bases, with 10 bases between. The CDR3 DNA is TGTGCCAGCAGCCTAGGGTCGAACTATGGCTACACCTTC. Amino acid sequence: CASSLGSNYGYTF.

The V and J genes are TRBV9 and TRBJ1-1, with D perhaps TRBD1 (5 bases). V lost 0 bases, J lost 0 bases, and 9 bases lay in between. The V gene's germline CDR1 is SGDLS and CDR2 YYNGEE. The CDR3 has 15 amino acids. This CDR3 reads CASSVGGSMNTEAFF. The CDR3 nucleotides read TGTGCCAGCAGCGTAGGGGGCAGCATGAACACTGAAGCTTTCTTT.

The CDR3 loop is CASSFLAGGLTDTQYF. CDR3 DNA sequence: TGTGCCAGCAGCTTCCTAGCGGGGGGGTTGACAGATACGCAGTATTTT. V usage is TRBV7-9 and J usage is TRBJ2-3, with 12 bases aligning to TRBD2. This CDR3 spans 16 amino acids. J was trimmed by 3 bases and V by 3 bases; bases with no gene match: 4. Per the germline V gene, CDR1 is SEHNR and CDR2 is FQNEAQ (reference sequence).

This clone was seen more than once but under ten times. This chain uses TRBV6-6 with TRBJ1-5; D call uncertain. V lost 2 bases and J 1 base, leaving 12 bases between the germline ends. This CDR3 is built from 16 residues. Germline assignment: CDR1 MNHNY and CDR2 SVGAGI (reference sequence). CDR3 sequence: CASSYPERESNQPQHF. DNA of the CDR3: TGTGCCAGCAGTTACCCTGAAAGGGAGAGCAATCAGCCCCAGCATTTT.

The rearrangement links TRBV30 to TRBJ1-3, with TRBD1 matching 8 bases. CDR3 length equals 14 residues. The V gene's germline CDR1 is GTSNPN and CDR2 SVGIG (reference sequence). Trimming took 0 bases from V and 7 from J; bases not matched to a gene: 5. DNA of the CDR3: TGTGCCTGGAGTGTAGGGGGACAGGTGAACACCATATATTTT. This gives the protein CAWSVGGQVNTIYF.

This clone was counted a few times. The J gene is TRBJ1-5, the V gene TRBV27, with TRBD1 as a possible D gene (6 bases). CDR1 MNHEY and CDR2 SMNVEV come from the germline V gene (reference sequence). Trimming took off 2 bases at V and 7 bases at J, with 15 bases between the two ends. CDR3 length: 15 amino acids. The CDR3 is CASSLVGQPVQPQHF. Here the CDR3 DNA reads TGTGCCAGCAGTTTAGTCGGACAGCCGGTGCAGCCCCAGCATTTT.

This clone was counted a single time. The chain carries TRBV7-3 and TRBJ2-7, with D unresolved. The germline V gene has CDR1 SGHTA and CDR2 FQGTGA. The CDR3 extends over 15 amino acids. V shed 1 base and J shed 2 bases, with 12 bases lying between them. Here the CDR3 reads CASSLRWVQTYEQYF. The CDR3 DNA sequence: TGTGCCAGCAGCTTAAGGTGGGTCCAAACCTACGAGCAGTACTTC.

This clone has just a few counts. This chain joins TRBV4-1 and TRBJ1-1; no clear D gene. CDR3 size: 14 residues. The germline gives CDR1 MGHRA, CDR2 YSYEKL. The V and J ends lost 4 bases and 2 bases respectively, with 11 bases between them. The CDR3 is CASSPAGLNTEAFF. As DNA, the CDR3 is TGCGCCAGCAGCCCGGCCGGCCTCAACACTGAAGCTTTCTTT.

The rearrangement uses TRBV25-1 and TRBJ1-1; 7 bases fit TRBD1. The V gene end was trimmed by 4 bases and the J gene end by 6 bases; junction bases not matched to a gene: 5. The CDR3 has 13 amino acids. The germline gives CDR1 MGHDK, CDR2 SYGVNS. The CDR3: CASSVGGRAEAFF. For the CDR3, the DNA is TGTGCCAGCAGTGTAGGGGGCCGGGCTGAAGCTTTCTTT.

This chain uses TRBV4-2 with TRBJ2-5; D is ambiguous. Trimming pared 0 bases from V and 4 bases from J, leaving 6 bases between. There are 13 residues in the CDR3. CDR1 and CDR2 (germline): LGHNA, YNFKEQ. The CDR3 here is CASSQDHGETQYF. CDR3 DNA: TGTGCCAGCAGCCAAGATCATGGAGAGACCCAGTACTTC.

The CDR3 coding sequence is TGTGCCAGCAGCTTAGACGGGGAAATGAACACTGAAGCTTTCTTT. Translation: CASSLDGEMNTEAFF. This chain links TRBV11-2 with TRBJ1-1; no clear D. The CDR3 length is 15 residues. Germline V gene lookup returns CDR1 SGHAT and CDR2 FQNNGV. Trimming removed 0 bases from V and 0 bases from J, with 8 bases in between.

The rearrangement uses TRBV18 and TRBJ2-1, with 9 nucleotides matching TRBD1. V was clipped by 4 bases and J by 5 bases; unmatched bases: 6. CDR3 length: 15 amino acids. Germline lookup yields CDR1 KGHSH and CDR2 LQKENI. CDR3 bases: TGTGCCAGCTCACACGGGACAGGGTCGGACAATGAGCAGTTCTTC. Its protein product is CASSHGTGSDNEQFF.

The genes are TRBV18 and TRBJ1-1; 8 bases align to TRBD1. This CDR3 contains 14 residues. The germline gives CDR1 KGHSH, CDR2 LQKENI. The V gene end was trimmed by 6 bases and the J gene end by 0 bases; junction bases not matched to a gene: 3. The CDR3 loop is CASSGQGMNTEAFF. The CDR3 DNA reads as TGTGCCAGCTCCGGACAGGGTATGAACACTGAAGCTTTCTTT.

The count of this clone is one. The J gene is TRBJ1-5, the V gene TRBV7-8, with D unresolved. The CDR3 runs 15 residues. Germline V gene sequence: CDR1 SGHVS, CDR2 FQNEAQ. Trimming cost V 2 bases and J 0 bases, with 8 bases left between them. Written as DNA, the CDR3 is TGTGCCAGCAGCTTATCCGGATATAGCAATCAGCCCCAGCATTTT. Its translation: CASSLSGYSNQPQHF.

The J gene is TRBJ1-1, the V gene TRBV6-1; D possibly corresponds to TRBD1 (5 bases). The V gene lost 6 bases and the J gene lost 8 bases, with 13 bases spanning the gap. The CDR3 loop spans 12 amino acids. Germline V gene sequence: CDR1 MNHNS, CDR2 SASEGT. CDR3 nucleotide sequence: TGTGCCAGCAGCCCGGGGACGGTCGAAGCTTTCTTT. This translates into CASSPGTVEAFF.

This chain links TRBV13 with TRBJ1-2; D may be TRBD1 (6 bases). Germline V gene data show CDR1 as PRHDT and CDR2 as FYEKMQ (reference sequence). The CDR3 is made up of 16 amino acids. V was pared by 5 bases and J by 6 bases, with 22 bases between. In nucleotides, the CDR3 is TGTGCCAGCAGCCAAGGCTTGGGGGCGATCTACAATGGCTACACCTTC. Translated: CASSQGLGAIYNGYTF.

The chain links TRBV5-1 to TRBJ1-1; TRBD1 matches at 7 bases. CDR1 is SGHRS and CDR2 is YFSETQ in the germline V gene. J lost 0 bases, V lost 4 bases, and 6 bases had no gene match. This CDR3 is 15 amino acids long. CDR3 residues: CASSRTGGMNTEAFF. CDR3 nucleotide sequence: TGCGCCAGCAGCCGGACAGGCGGCATGAACACTGAAGCTTTCTTT.